This is a list of T cell receptor beta chains from one sample in a study of shared clonotypes between healthy human individuals. Clones were sequenced by immunoSEQ multiplex PCR, and TCRdb holds only the in-frame ones, with some missing. The sample lists approximately 1.5 million clones, 95% to 99% occurring once. Sample: naive CD4+ T cells sorted from blood. These receptors all stem from a man aged 25-40 years in good health. The CDR3 runs from the conserved cysteine through the conserved F or W. The order of the fields is J gene, V gene, clone size, D gene, CDR3 DNA, CDR3 protein. The D gene is left open where the match is weak. Clone size is given for some rows only: seen once, a few or many times, or a class if the clone is expanded.

J gene: TRBJ2-5; V gene: TRBV5-1; clone size: -; D gene: -; CDR3 DNA: TGCGCCACCCGACCGGGGGCTGAAGAGACCCAGTACTTC; CDR3 protein: CATRPGAEETQYF
J gene: TRBJ2-1; V gene: TRBV5-1; clone size: -; D gene: -; CDR3 DNA: TGCGCCAGCAGCCCCAGCCTTAGGAACAATGAGCAGTTCTTC; CDR3 protein: CASSPSLRNNEQFF
J gene: TRBJ2-7; V gene: TRBV4-1; clone size: -; D gene: TRBD2; CDR3 DNA: TGCGCCAGCAGCCAGCCCGGGACTAGCAGCTACGAGCAGTACTTC; CDR3 protein: CASSQPGTSSYEQYF
J gene: TRBJ1-2; V gene: TRBV28; clone size: -; D gene: -; CDR3 DNA: TGTGCCACGGTCAAGGGACGTACTAACTATGGCTACACCTTC; CDR3 protein: CATVKGRTNYGYTF
J gene: TRBJ2-2; V gene: TRBV6-5; clone size: -; D gene: -; CDR3 DNA: TGTGCCAGCAGCTCTACAGGGATCACCGGGGAGCTGTTTTTT; CDR3 protein: CASSSTGITGELFF
J gene: TRBJ2-2; V gene: TRBV10-3; clone size: -; D gene: -; CDR3 DNA: TGTGCCATCAGTGAGTTAGGGACTCAAAACACCGGGGAGCTGTTTTTT; CDR3 protein: CAISELGTQNTGELFF
J gene: TRBJ1-4; V gene: TRBV2; clone size: -; D gene: -; CDR3 DNA: TGTGCCAGCGGGTTAGCTAATGAAAAACTGTTTTTT; CDR3 protein: CASGLANEKLFF
J gene: TRBJ2-1; V gene: TRBV7-2; clone size: -; D gene: -; CDR3 DNA: TGTGCCAGCAGCTTAGGCCGGGACAATGAGCAGTTCTTC; CDR3 protein: CASSLGRDNEQFF
J gene: TRBJ2-7; V gene: TRBV10-3; clone size: -; D gene: TRBD2; CDR3 DNA: TGTGCCATCAGTGGGGGACTAGCGGGACCGGAGGAGCAGTACTTC; CDR3 protein: CAISGGLAGPEEQYF
J gene: TRBJ2-5; V gene: TRBV5-6; clone size: -; D gene: -; CDR3 DNA: TGTGCCAGCAGCTTGTTGCCAGGGACAAGCGAAGAGACCCAGTACTTC; CDR3 protein: CASSLLPGTSEETQYF
J gene: TRBJ2-3; V gene: TRBV7-9; clone size: -; D gene: TRBD1; CDR3 DNA: TGTGCCAGCAGCTTAATTCGCCGGGACAGTCACACAGATACGCAGTATTTT; CDR3 protein: CASSLIRRDSHTDTQYF
J gene: TRBJ2-7; V gene: TRBV28; clone size: -; D gene: -; CDR3 DNA: TGTGCCAGCAGTTTATATGTTACCTACGAGCAGTACTTC; CDR3 protein: CASSLYVTYEQYF
J gene: TRBJ2-1; V gene: TRBV18; clone size: -; D gene: TRBD2; CDR3 DNA: TGTGCCAGCTCACCGCGGCTAGCGGGAGAGTACAATGAGCAGTTCTTC; CDR3 protein: CASSPRLAGEYNEQFF
J gene: TRBJ2-5; V gene: TRBV5-1; clone size: -; D gene: -; CDR3 DNA: TGCGCCAGCAGCTTGGGAGGGACGGAGACCCAGTACTTC; CDR3 protein: CASSLGGTETQYF
J gene: TRBJ2-3; V gene: TRBV7-2; clone size: -; D gene: -; CDR3 DNA: TGTGCCAGCAGCAAATTGGTCATACAGATAACTAGCACAGATACGCAGTATTTT; CDR3 protein: CASSKLVIQITSTDTQYF
J gene: TRBJ2-7; V gene: TRBV2; clone size: -; D gene: -; CDR3 DNA: TGTGCCAGCAGTCCCGCAGGGAAATCCTACGAGCAGTACTTC; CDR3 protein: CASSPAGKSYEQYF
J gene: TRBJ2-7; V gene: TRBV5-3; clone size: once; D gene: TRBD2; CDR3 DNA: TGTGCCAGAAGCTCGTTGACTAGCGGGATTGCCTACGAGCAGTACTTC; CDR3 protein: CARSSLTSGIAYEQYF
J gene: TRBJ1-6; V gene: TRBV7-9; clone size: -; D gene: TRBD1; CDR3 DNA: TGTGCCAGCAGCTCGGGACAGGGTTCACCCCTCCACTTT; CDR3 protein: CASSSGQGSPLHF
J gene: TRBJ2-2; V gene: TRBV2; clone size: -; D gene: TRBD2; CDR3 DNA: TGTGCCAGCAGTGGTTACCTAGCGGGAGTCGGGGAGCTGTTTTTT; CDR3 protein: CASSGYLAGVGELFF
J gene: TRBJ1-1; V gene: TRBV5-1; clone size: -; D gene: TRBD1; CDR3 DNA: TGCGCCAGCAGGGTAACAGGGGGCGTTCACACTGAAGCTTTCTTT; CDR3 protein: CASRVTGGVHTEAFF
J gene: TRBJ2-7; V gene: TRBV27; clone size: -; D gene: -; CDR3 DNA: TGTGCCAGCAGTTTCCCAAACGTCCCCGAGCAGTACTTC; CDR3 protein: CASSFPNVPEQYF
J gene: TRBJ1-2; V gene: TRBV28; clone size: -; D gene: -; CDR3 DNA: TGTGCCAGCAGTACGCCGGGATTCCACTATGGCTACACCTTC; CDR3 protein: CASSTPGFHYGYTF
J gene: TRBJ2-1; V gene: TRBV9; clone size: once; D gene: TRBD2; CDR3 DNA: TGTGCCAGCAGCGTAGGGACTAGCGGGAGGTCCTACAATGAGCAGTTCTTC; CDR3 protein: CASSVGTSGRSYNEQFF
J gene: TRBJ2-2; V gene: TRBV11-2; clone size: -; D gene: -; CDR3 DNA: TGTGCCAGCAGCCACCCGTGGACCGGGGAGCTGTTTTTT; CDR3 protein: CASSHPWTGELFF
J gene: TRBJ1-1; V gene: TRBV11-2; clone size: -; D gene: TRBD1; CDR3 DNA: TGTGCCAGCAGCTTGGCGGGACAGGGGCCCCGGGTCACTGAAGCTTTCTTT; CDR3 protein: CASSLAGQGPRVTEAFF
J gene: TRBJ2-2; V gene: TRBV9; clone size: -; D gene: -; CDR3 DNA: TGTGCCAGCAGCGTATTCTCATTAAGCGGGACAACGAACACCGGGGAGCTGTTTTTT; CDR3 protein: CASSVFSLSGTTNTGELFF
J gene: TRBJ2-3; V gene: TRBV7-9; clone size: -; D gene: -; CDR3 DNA: TGTGCCAGCAGCCCTTCCGGGGCAGATACGCAGTATTTT; CDR3 protein: CASSPSGADTQYF
J gene: TRBJ2-1; V gene: TRBV7-3; clone size: once; D gene: -; CDR3 DNA: TGTGCCAGCAGCCCCAGCCTCGTGAACAATGAGCAGTTCTTC; CDR3 protein: CASSPSLVNNEQFF
J gene: TRBJ1-1; V gene: TRBV4-1; clone size: -; D gene: -; CDR3 DNA: TGCGCCAGCAGCCAAGAGGTGGGAGGGCTCACTGAAGCTTTCTTT; CDR3 protein: CASSQEVGGLTEAFF
J gene: TRBJ1-4; V gene: TRBV6-5; clone size: once; D gene: -; CDR3 DNA: TGTGCCAGCAGTCTTGGGACTGTTGGGAATGAAAAACTGTTTTTT; CDR3 protein: CASSLGTVGNEKLFF
J gene: TRBJ2-5; V gene: TRBV28; clone size: -; D gene: -; CDR3 DNA: TGTGCCAGCAGGGAGGGGGAGACCCAGTACTTC; CDR3 protein: CASREGETQYF
J gene: TRBJ2-5; V gene: TRBV9; clone size: -; D gene: -; CDR3 DNA: TGTGCCAGCAGCGTAGGGGACGGAATTCAAGAGACCCAGTACTTC; CDR3 protein: CASSVGDGIQETQYF
J gene: TRBJ2-5; V gene: TRBV29-1; clone size: -; D gene: TRBD1; CDR3 DNA: TGCAGCGTCCGTAGGGACAGGGGGCGATTCGGAGAGACCCAGTACTTC; CDR3 protein: CSVRRDRGRFGETQYF
J gene: TRBJ2-7; V gene: TRBV5-4; clone size: -; D gene: -; CDR3 DNA: TGTGCCAGCAGCGCACGGAGTGCGGGAGAGCAGTACTTC; CDR3 protein: CASSARSAGEQYF
J gene: TRBJ2-1; V gene: TRBV7-3; clone size: -; D gene: -; CDR3 DNA: TGTGCCAGCAGCTTAAGGTGGGGAAGCGGTAGCTCCTACAATGAGCAGTTCTTC; CDR3 protein: CASSLRWGSGSSYNEQFF
J gene: TRBJ1-3; V gene: TRBV29-1; clone size: -; D gene: -; CDR3 DNA: TGCAGCGTTCGGTCTGGAAACACCATATATTTT; CDR3 protein: CSVRSGNTIYF
J gene: TRBJ2-7; V gene: TRBV2; clone size: -; D gene: -; CDR3 DNA: TGTGCCAGCAGTCCCGTGGCGGGCCTGAACGAGCAGTACTTC; CDR3 protein: CASSPVAGLNEQYF
J gene: TRBJ1-2; V gene: TRBV5-1; clone size: -; D gene: -; CDR3 DNA: TGCGCCAGCAGGACAGATCCTAACTATGGCTACACCTTC; CDR3 protein: CASRTDPNYGYTF
J gene: TRBJ2-7; V gene: TRBV7-6; clone size: -; D gene: -; CDR3 DNA: TGTGCCAGCAGCTTATTCCAGGCCGGAAGCTCCTACGAGCAGTACTTC; CDR3 protein: CASSLFQAGSSYEQYF
J gene: TRBJ2-7; V gene: TRBV28; clone size: once; D gene: TRBD1; CDR3 DNA: TGTGCCAGCAGGCCCAACAGGGGGCTTGGCGAGCAGTACTTC; CDR3 protein: CASRPNRGLGEQYF
J gene: TRBJ2-3; V gene: TRBV9; clone size: once; D gene: -; CDR3 DNA: TGTGCCAGCAGCGTAGATGGCCCAGGACGGATTGGCACAGATACGCAGTATTTT; CDR3 protein: CASSVDGPGRIGTDTQYF
J gene: TRBJ2-4; V gene: TRBV7-2; clone size: -; D gene: TRBD1; CDR3 DNA: TGTGCCAGCAGCTTAGCGGGACAGGGGGTGTCCAACATTCAGTACTTC; CDR3 protein: CASSLAGQGVSNIQYF
J gene: TRBJ2-7; V gene: TRBV7-9; clone size: -; D gene: -; CDR3 DNA: TGTGCCAGCAGCTTAAGTGGCTACTCCTACGAGCAGTACTTC; CDR3 protein: CASSLSGYSYEQYF